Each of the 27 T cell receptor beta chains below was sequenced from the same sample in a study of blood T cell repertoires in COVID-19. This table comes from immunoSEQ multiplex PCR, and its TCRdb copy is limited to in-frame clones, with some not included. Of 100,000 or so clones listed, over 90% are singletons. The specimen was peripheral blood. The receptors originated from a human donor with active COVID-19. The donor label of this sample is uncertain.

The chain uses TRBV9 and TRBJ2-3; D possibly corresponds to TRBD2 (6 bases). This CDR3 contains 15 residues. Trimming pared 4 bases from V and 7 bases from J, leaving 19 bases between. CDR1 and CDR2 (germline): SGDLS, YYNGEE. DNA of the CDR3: TGTGCCAGCAGCCCATCCGGGACTGGCGCTAATACGCAGTATTTT. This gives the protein CASSPSGTGANTQYF.

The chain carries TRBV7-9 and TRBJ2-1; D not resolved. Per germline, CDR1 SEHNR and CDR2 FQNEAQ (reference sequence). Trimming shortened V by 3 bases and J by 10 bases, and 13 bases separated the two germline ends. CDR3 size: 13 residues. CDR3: CASSFRRAREQFF. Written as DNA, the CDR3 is TGTGCCAGCAGCTTCCGGAGAGCGCGGGAGCAGTTCTTC.

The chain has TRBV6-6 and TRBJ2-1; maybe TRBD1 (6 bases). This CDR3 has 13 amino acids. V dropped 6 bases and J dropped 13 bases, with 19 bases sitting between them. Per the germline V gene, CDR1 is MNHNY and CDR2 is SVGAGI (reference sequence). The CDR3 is CASRLQGIKTQFF. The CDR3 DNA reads TGTGCCAGCAGGCTCCAGGGGATAAAGACTCAGTTCTTC.

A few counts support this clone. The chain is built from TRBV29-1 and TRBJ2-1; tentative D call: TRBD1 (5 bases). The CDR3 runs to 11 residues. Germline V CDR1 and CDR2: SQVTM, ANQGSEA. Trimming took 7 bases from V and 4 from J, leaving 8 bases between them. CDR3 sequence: CSARQYNEQFF. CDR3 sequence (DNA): TGCAGCGCTAGACAGTACAATGAGCAGTTCTTC.

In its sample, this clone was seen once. CDR3 loop: CASSSTGLLTEAFF. DNA for the CDR3: TGTGCCAGCAGCTCTACAGGCCTATTAACTGAAGCTTTCTTT. The gene calls are TRBV7-2 and TRBJ1-1, with a weak D call TRBD1 (5 bases). The CDR3 runs 14 residues. V was pared by 4 bases and J by 5 bases, with 14 bases between. Germline-derived CDR1 and CDR2 are SGHTA and FQGNSA.

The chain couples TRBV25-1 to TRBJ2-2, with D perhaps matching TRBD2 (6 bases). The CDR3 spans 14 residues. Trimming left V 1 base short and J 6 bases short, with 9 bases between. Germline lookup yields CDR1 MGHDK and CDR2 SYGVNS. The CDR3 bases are TGTGCCAGCAGTGAATTAGGAGGGTCCGGGGAGCTGTTTTTT. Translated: CASSELGGSGELFF. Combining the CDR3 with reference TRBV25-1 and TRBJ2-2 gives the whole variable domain EADIYQTPRYLVIGTGKKITLECSQTMGHDKMYWYQQDPGMELHLIHYSYGVNSTEKGDLSSESTVSRIRTEHFPLTLESARPSHTSQYLCASSELGGSGELFFGEGSRLTVL.

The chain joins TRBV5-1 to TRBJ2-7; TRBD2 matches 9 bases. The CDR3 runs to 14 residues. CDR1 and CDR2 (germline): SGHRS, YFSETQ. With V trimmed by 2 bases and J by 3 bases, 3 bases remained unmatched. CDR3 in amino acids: CASSFATSGYEQYF. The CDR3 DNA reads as TGCGCCAGCAGCTTTGCGACTAGCGGCTACGAGCAGTACTTC. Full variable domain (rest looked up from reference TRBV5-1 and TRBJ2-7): KAGVTQTPRYLIKTRGQQVTLSCSPISGHRSVSWYQQTPGQGLQFLFEYFSETQRNKGNFPGRFSGRQFSNSRSEMNVSTLELGDSALYLCASSFATSGYEQYFGPGTRLTVT.

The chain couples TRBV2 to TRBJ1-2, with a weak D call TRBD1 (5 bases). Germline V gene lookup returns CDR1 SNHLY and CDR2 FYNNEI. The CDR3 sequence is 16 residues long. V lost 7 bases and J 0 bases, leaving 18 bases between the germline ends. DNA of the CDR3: TGTGCCAGCAACGAGGCGTTCAGGGATCCTAACTATGGCTACACCTTC. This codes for CASNEAFRDPNYGYTF.

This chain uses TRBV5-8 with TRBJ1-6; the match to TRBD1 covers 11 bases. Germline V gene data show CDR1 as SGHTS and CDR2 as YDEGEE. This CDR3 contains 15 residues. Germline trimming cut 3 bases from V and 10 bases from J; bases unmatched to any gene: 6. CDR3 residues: CASSSLGTGGSPLHF. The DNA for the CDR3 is TGTGCCAGCAGCTCCCTAGGGACAGGGGGATCACCCCTCCACTTT.

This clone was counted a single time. CDR3 protein: CASSHGTVTYEQYF. CDR3 bases: TGTGCCAGCAGCCACGGGACAGTCACCTACGAGCAGTACTTC. J is TRBJ2-7 and V is TRBV7-2; TRBD1 aligns across 7 bases. CDR1 is SGHTA, CDR2 FQGNSA, per germline. This CDR3 is built from 14 residues. Trimming removed 5 bases from V and 2 bases from J; junction bases left unmatched: 6. The full variable domain, with the rest looked up from reference TRBV7-2 and TRBJ2-7, is GAGVSQSPSNKVTEKGKDVELRCDPISGHTALYWYRQSLGQGLEFLIYFQGNSAPDKSGLPSDRFSAERTGGSVSTLTIQRTQQEDSAVYLCASSHGTVTYEQYFGPGTRLTVT.

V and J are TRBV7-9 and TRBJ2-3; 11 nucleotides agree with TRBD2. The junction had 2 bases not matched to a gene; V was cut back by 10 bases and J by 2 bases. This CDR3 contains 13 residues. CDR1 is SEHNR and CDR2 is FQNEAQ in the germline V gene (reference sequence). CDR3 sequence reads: CATTSGTTDTQYF. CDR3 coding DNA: TGTGCCACGACTAGCGGGACCACAGATACGCAGTATTTT.

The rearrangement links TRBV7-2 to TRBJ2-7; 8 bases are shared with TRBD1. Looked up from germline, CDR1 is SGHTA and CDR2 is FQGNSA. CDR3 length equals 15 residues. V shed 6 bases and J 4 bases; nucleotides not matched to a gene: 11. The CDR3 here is CASSNPRRGQYEQYF. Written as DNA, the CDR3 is TGTGCCAGCAGTAATCCTCGCAGGGGGCAATACGAGCAGTACTTC.

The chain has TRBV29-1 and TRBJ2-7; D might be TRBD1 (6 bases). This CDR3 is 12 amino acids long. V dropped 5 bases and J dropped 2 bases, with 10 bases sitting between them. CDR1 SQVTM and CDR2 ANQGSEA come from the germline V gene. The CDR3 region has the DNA TGCAGCGTTACGGACAGTCCCTACGAGCAGTACTTC. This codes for CSVTDSPYEQYF.

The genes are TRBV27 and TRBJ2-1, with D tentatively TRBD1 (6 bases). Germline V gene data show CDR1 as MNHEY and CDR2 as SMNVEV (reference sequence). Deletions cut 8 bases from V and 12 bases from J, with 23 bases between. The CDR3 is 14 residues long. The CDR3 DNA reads TGTGCCAGCGCCCTCCTGGTGGGGGCTTCTGTGCAGTTCTTC. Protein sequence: CASALLVGASVQFF.

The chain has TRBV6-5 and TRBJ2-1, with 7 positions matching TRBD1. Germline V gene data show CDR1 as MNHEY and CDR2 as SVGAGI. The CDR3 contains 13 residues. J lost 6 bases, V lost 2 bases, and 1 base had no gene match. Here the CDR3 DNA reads TGTGCCAGCAGTTACGCAGGGGGCAATGAGCAGTTCTTC. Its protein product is CASSYAGGNEQFF.

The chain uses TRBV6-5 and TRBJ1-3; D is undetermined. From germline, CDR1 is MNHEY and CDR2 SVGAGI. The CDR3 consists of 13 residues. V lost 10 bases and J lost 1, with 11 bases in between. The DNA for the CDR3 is TGTGCCACCTCCAACGGGTCTGGAAACACCATATATTTT. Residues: CATSNGSGNTIYF.

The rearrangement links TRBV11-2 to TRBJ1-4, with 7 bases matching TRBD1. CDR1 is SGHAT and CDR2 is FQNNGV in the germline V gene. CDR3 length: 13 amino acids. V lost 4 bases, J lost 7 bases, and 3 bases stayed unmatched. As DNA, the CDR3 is TGTGCCAGCAGCTACAGGGGCGGTGAAAAACTGTTTTTT. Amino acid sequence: CASSYRGGEKLFF.

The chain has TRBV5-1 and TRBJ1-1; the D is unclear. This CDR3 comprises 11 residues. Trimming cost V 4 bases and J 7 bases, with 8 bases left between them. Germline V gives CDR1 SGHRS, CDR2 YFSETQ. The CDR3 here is CASSAQSEAFF. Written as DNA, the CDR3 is TGCGCCAGCAGCGCACAGAGTGAAGCTTTCTTT.

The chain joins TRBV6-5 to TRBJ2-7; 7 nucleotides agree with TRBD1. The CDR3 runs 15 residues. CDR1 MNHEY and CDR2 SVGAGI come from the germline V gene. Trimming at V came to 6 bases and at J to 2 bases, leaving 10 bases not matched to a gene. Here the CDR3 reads CASRTGVGPTYEQYF. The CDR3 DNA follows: TGTGCCAGCAGAACAGGGGTAGGCCCCACCTACGAGCAGTACTTC.

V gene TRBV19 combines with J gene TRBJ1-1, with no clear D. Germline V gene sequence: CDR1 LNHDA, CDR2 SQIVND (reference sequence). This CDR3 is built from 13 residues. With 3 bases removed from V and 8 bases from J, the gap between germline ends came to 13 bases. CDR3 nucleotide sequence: TGTGCCAGTAGTATGGGCTCCGGGATCGAAGCTTTCTTT. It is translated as CASSMGSGIEAFF.

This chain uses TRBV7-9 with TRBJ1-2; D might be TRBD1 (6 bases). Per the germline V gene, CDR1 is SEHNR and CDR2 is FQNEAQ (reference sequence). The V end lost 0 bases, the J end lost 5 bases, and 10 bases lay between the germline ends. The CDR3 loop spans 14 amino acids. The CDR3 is CASSLADRTYGYTF. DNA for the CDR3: TGTGCCAGCAGCTTAGCTGACAGGACTTATGGCTACACCTTC.

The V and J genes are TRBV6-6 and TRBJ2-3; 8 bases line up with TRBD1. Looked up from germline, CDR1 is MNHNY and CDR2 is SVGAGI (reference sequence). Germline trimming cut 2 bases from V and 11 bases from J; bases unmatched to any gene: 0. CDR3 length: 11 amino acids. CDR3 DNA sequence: TGTGCCAGCAGTTACGGGACAGGGCAGTATTTT. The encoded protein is CASSYGTGQYF.

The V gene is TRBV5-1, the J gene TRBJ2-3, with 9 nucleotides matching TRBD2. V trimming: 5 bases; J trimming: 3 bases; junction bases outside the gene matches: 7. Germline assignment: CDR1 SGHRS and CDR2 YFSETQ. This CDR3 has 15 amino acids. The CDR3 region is CASRISGSLTDTQYF. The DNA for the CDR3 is TGCGCCAGCAGAATTAGCGGGAGTCTTACAGATACGCAGTATTTT.

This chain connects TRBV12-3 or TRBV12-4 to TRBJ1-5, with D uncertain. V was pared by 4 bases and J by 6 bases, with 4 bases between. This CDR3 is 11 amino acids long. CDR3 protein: CASSSGQPQHF. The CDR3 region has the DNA TGTGCCAGCAGTTCGGGTCAGCCCCAGCATTTT.

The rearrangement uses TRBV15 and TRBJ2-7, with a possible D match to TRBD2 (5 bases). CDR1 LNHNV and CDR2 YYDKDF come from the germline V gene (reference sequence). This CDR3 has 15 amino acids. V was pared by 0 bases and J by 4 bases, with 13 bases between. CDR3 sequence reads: CATSREAGVGYEQYF. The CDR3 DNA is TGTGCCACCAGCAGAGAGGCCGGGGTTGGGTACGAGCAGTACTTC.

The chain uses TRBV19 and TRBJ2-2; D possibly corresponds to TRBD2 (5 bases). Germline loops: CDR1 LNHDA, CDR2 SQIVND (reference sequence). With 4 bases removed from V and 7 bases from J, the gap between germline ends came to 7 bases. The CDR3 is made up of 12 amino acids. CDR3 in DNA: TGTGCCAGTAGTAGGGAGCTCGGGGAGCTGTTTTTT. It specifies CASSRELGELFF. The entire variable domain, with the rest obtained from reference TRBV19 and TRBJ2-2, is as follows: DGGITQSPKYLFRKEGQNVTLSCEQNLNHDAMYWYRQDPGQGLRLIYYSQIVNDFQKGDIAEGYSVSREKKESFPLTVTSAQKNPTAFYLCASSRELGELFFGEGSRLTVL.

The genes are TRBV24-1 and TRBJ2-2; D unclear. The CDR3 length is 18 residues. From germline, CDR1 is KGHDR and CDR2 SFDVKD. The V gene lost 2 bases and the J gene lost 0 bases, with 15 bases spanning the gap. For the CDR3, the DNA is TGTGCCACCAGTGATTCTCAGGTGGTCAGGCCGAACACCGGGGAGCTGTTTTTT. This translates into CATSDSQVVRPNTGELFF.